These 24 T cell receptor beta chains share one sample of origin, sequenced in a study of CD8 T cells in Susac syndrome. RNA was extracted with the RNeasy kit, and a quantity of roughly 0.45 to 1 ug was reverse transcribed using random hexamers. TCRdb used MiXCR to reprocess the immunoSEQ multiplex PCR reads, holding one entry per CDR3 protein. The sample holds roughly 150,000 distinct CDR3 sequences; just over 90% are singletons and the top ten take more than 0.11%. The sequenced sample was CD4+ T cells from PBMCs. These receptors originate from a human donor in good health.

This clonotype was observed once. This chain links TRBV7-2 with TRBJ2-1, with no clear D. Germline-derived CDR1 and CDR2 are SGHTA and FQGNSA. The CDR3 runs 14 residues. V was trimmed by 4 bases and J by 1 base, leaving 8 bases between them. CDR3 loop: CASSSAASYNEQFF. CDR3 nucleotide sequence: TGTGCCAGCAGCTCCGCGGCATCCTACAATGAGCAGTTCTTC. The whole variable domain, remainder taken from reference TRBV7-2 and TRBJ2-1, is GAGVSQSPSNKVTEKGKDVELRCDPISGHTALYWYRQSLGQGLEFLIYFQGNSAPDKSGLPSDRFSAERTGGSVSTLTIQRTQQEDSAVYLCASSSAASYNEQFFGPGTRLTVL.

The chain's CDR3 is CASSQGLGPGYGYTF. The DNA of the CDR3 is TGTGCCAGCAGCCAAGGTCTGGGGCCAGGCTATGGCTACACCTTC. The chain couples TRBV3-1 to TRBJ1-2; TRBD1 is a possible D gene (5 bases). This CDR3 has 15 amino acids. The V gene's germline CDR1 is LGHDT and CDR2 YNNKEL (reference sequence). Trimming removed 1 base from V and 4 bases from J, with 13 bases in between.

The J gene is TRBJ2-7, the V gene TRBV3-1, with 10 bases fitting TRBD2. The CDR3 is 15 amino acids. From germline, CDR1 is LGHDT and CDR2 YNNKEL (reference sequence). V shed 1 base, J shed 3 bases, and the junction held 3 bases outside the gene matches. The DNA of the CDR3 is TGTGCCAGCAGCCAAGTAGCGGGGGGCTACTACGAGCAGTACTTC. This translates into CASSQVAGGYYEQYF.

A single count supports this clonotype. The CDR3 loop is CAGASGSYNEQFF. CDR3 sequence (DNA): TGTGCCGGGGCTAGCGGCTCCTACAATGAGCAGTTCTTC. This sequence joins TRBV2 and TRBJ2-1; 7 nucleotides line up with TRBD2. Trimming at V came to 11 bases and at J to 0 bases, leaving 4 bases not matched to a gene. Germline CDR1 reads SNHLY; CDR2 reads FYNNEI. The CDR3 totals 13 residues.

J is TRBJ2-1 and V is TRBV24-1; D unresolved. Germline CDR1 and CDR2: KGHDR and SFDVKD. V was pared by 9 bases and J by 5 bases, with 7 bases between. CDR3 length equals 11 residues. The CDR3 spells CATAQNNEQFF. DNA for the CDR3: TGTGCCACCGCACAGAACAATGAGCAGTTCTTC.

The chain links TRBV28 to TRBJ1-2; no definite D call. The germline gives CDR1 MDHEN, CDR2 SYDVKM. V lost 5 bases and J 3 bases, leaving 10 bases between the germline ends. This CDR3 comprises 13 residues. The DNA for the CDR3 is TGTGCCAGCAGTCCCAGAAGTTACTATGGCTACACCTTC. Its protein is CASSPRSYYGYTF.

The chain is built from TRBV9 and TRBJ2-3; 7 bases are shared with TRBD2. The CDR3 totals 16 residues. Germline CDR1 reads SGDLS; CDR2 reads YYNGEE. J lost 2 bases, V lost 0 bases, and 6 bases had no gene match. As DNA, the CDR3 is TGTGCCAGCAGCGTAGAAGCGGGGTCGACCACAGATACGCAGTATTTT. This codes for CASSVEAGSTTDTQYF.

The count of this clonotype is one. The chain combines TRBV7-3 with TRBJ2-2; 9 bases map to TRBD2. In germline, CDR1 is SGHTA, CDR2 FQGTGA. The CDR3 covers 14 residues. V lost 9 bases, J lost 6 bases, and 8 bases stayed unmatched. The CDR3 region is CASKRGAQSGELFF. The CDR3 DNA reads as TGTGCCAGTAAGCGGGGGGCTCAGTCCGGGGAGCTGTTTTTT.

The CDR3 region is CSQQAGGGTDTQYF. Here the CDR3 DNA reads TGCAGCCAACAGGCGGGGGGTGGTACAGATACGCAGTATTTT. This rearrangement joins TRBV29-1 to TRBJ2-3, with 8 bases aligning to TRBD2. Germline lookup yields CDR1 SQVTM and CDR2 ANQGSEA. The junction had 10 bases not matched to a gene; V was cut back by 8 bases and J by 3 bases. The CDR3 has 14 residues.

The genes are TRBV5-1 and TRBJ1-2; D is perhaps TRBD1 (5 bases). Germline V gene lookup returns CDR1 SGHRS and CDR2 YFSETQ. This CDR3 has 14 residues. V was trimmed by 4 bases and J by 4 bases, leaving 14 bases between them. In DNA form, the CDR3 reads TGCGCCAGCAGCGATCAGGGCCTTGGCTATGGCTACACCTTC. This gives the protein CASSDQGLGYGYTF. Combining the CDR3 with reference TRBV5-1 and TRBJ1-2 gives the whole variable domain KAGVTQTPRYLIKTRGQQVTLSCSPISGHRSVSWYQQTPGQGLQFLFEYFSETQRNKGNFPGRFSGRQFSNSRSEMNVSTLELGDSALYLCASSDQGLGYGYTFGSGTRLTVV.

The chain employs TRBV10-3 and TRBJ2-3; 10 nucleotides agree with TRBD2. Germline trimming cut 0 bases from V and 3 bases from J; bases unmatched to any gene: 3. The germline CDR1 and CDR2 sequences are ENHRY and SYGVKD. The CDR3 loop spans 16 amino acids. The chain's CDR3 is CAISESVAGGTDTQYF. CDR3 in DNA: TGTGCCATCAGTGAGTCGGTAGCGGGGGGTACAGATACGCAGTATTTT.

The genes are TRBV20-1 and TRBJ1-1, with TRBD1 matching 10 bases. Germline V lookup: CDR1 DFQATT, CDR2 SNEGSKA (reference sequence). CDR3 size: 15 residues. With V trimmed by 3 bases and J by 6 bases, 10 bases remained unmatched. CDR3 protein: CSARRTGGGFAEAFF. The CDR3 coding sequence is TGCAGTGCTAGGCGGACAGGGGGGGGATTCGCTGAAGCTTTCTTT.

This clonotype has just a few counts. The chain uses TRBV20-1 and TRBJ2-6, with a weak D call TRBD1 (5 bases). The CDR3 has 13 amino acids. V lost 6 bases and J 2 bases, leaving 8 bases between the germline ends. Germline CDR1 and CDR2: DFQATT and SNEGSKA (reference sequence). The CDR3 DNA sequence: TGCAGTGCACCAGGGACTGGGGCCAACGTCCTGACTTTC. Translation: CSAPGTGANVLTF.

The CDR3 is CASSLAGGPIETQYF. The CDR3 bases are TGTGCCAGCAGTTTGGCGGGGGGTCCGATAGAGACCCAGTACTTC. J is TRBJ2-5 and V is TRBV28; 8 bases align to TRBD2. The junction had 7 bases not matched to a gene; V was cut back by 3 bases and J by 4 bases. This CDR3 comprises 15 residues. Germline CDR1 reads MDHEN; CDR2 reads SYDVKM.

This clonotype was recorded once. The chain joins TRBV5-6 to TRBJ1-1; D not certain. CDR3 length: 11 amino acids. Germline-derived CDR1 and CDR2 are SGHDT and YYEEEE. The V end lost 4 bases, the J end lost 4 bases, and 5 bases lay between the germline ends. CDR3 residues: CASSVVTEAFF. DNA of the CDR3: TGTGCCAGCAGCGTTGTCACTGAAGCTTTCTTT. The complete variable domain, with remaining parts taken from reference TRBV5-6 and TRBJ1-1, reads DAGVTQSPTHLIKTRGQQVTLRCSPKSGHDTVSWYQQALGQGPQFIFQYYEEEERQRGNFPDRFSGHQFPNYSSELNVNALLLGDSALYLCASSVVTEAFFGQGTRLTVV.

The V call is TRBV20-1, the J call TRBJ2-1; D gene unclear. Germline-derived CDR1 and CDR2 are DFQATT and SNEGSKA (reference sequence). With 1 base removed from V and 7 bases from J, the gap between germline ends came to 11 bases. The CDR3 contains 13 residues. CDR3 sequence (DNA): TGCAGTGCTAGAGGACCCCTAGGGAATGAGCAGTTCTTC. Protein sequence: CSARGPLGNEQFF.

J is TRBJ2-7 and V is TRBV29-1; maybe TRBD1 (5 bases). V lost 5 bases, J lost 3 bases, and 20 bases lay in between. Germline CDR1 SQVTM, CDR2 ANQGSEA. This CDR3 has 15 residues. The CDR3 sequence is CSVKQAPGADYEQYF. The CDR3, as DNA: TGCAGCGTTAAGCAAGCCCCTGGGGCCGACTACGAGCAGTACTTC.

V and J are TRBV6-6 and TRBJ1-1; 12 bases agree with TRBD1. The CDR3 covers 16 residues. V was pared by 6 bases and J by 3 bases, with 8 bases of the junction left unmatched. The germline V gene encodes CDR1 MNHNY and CDR2 SVGAGI (reference sequence). The CDR3 DNA follows: TGTGCCAGCAGCCCACAGGGACAGGGGGCCGACACTGAAGCTTTCTTT. This sequence encodes CASSPQGQGADTEAFF.

V and J are TRBV7-2 and TRBJ1-1; no clear D. CDR3 size: 13 residues. Between the trimmed V and J ends, which lost 7 bases and 0 bases, there was a span of 9 bases. Germline assignment: CDR1 SGHTA and CDR2 FQGNSA. The CDR3 region is CASIQTVNTEAFF. CDR3 in DNA: TGTGCCAGCATCCAGACGGTGAACACTGAAGCTTTCTTT.

The V and J genes are TRBV2 and TRBJ1-3, with 7 bases that match TRBD1. V lost 6 bases and J lost 3; bases outside the gene matches: 5. Germline CDR1 and CDR2: SNHLY and FYNNEI. This CDR3 contains 14 residues. CDR3 amino acids: CASRETGFGNTIYF. DNA of the CDR3: TGTGCCAGCAGGGAGACAGGGTTTGGAAACACCATATATTTT. Full variable domain (outside the CDR3, taken from reference TRBV2 and TRBJ1-3): EPEVTQTPSHQVTQMGQEVILRCVPISNHLYFYWYRQILGQKVEFLVSFYNNEISEKSEIFDDQFSVERPDGSNFTLKIRSTKLEDSAMYFCASRETGFGNTIYFGEGSWLTVV.

This chain uses TRBV6-5 with TRBJ2-5; tentatively, D is TRBD2 (6 bases). CDR3 size: 17 residues. Germline V gene lookup returns CDR1 MNHEY and CDR2 SVGAGI. Trimming removed 0 bases at V and 2 bases at J, with 16 bases between. CDR3 nucleotides: TGTGCCAGCAGTTACTCCGTGGCGGGGCCTCTACAAGAGACCCAGTACTTC. This codes for CASSYSVAGPLQETQYF.

This clonotype was recorded only once. This rearrangement joins TRBV20-1 to TRBJ2-5, with 8 bases aligning to TRBD1. Trimming at V came to 5 bases and at J to 2 bases, leaving 7 bases not matched to a gene. CDR1 and CDR2 (germline): DFQATT, SNEGSKA (reference sequence). This CDR3 spans 14 amino acids. CDR3 in DNA: TGCAGTGCTTTAACTGGGACAGGACAAGAGACCCAGTACTTC. Its protein is CSALTGTGQETQYF.

The V and J genes are TRBV18 and TRBJ1-5; D unclear. CDR1 KGHSH and CDR2 LQKENI come from the germline V gene. Trimming stripped 3 bases from V and 5 bases from J, with 8 bases between. The length of the CDR3 is 13 residues. For the CDR3, the DNA is TGTGCCAGCTCACCCAGTTGGGATCAGCCCCAGCATTTT. Translating it yields CASSPSWDQPQHF.

CDR3 residues: CASSHNVGAGGSTDTQYF. In nucleotides, the CDR3 is TGTGCCAGCAGCCACAACGTGGGGGCGGGGGGTAGCACAGATACGCAGTATTTT. The chain joins TRBV3-1 to TRBJ2-3; 8 bases fit TRBD2. Germline CDR1 and CDR2: LGHDT and YNNKEL (reference sequence). The CDR3 is made up of 18 amino acids. Unmatched junction bases numbered 11, after V lost 3 bases and J lost 0 bases.